Detailed here is one T cell receptor beta chain. The data were obtained in a study of monozygotic twins with inflammatory bowel disease. The CDR3 extends over 14 amino acids. In germline, CDR1 is DFQATT, CDR2 SNEGSKA (reference sequence). Using the 5' RACE reads, TCRdb records one entry per CDR3 protein without DNA. This specimen shows over 110,000 distinct CDR3 sequences; the ten leading clones hold approximately 2.5%. Sample: blood. The receptor was isolated from a human donor with ulcerative colitis or Crohn's disease, or a healthy co-twin of an affected twin (not recorded which). The J gene is TRBJ1-4, the V gene TRBV20-1; TCRdb reports TRBD1, a call that lacks DNA to check it against. The chain's CDR3 is CSADPPDRGEKLFF.